One and the same sample provided the 6 T cell receptor beta chains below, sequenced in a study of early T cells in non-severe SARS-CoV-2 infection. TCRdb analysed the 5' RACE reads with MiXCR anew, one entry per CDR3 protein. The profile shows about 67,000 distinct CDR3 sequences, around a tenth of them singletons. The sequencing input was whole blood. Receptors originate from an adult who was a healthcare worker with PCR-confirmed SARS-CoV-2 infection or an uninfected control (not recorded which).

Many counts were recorded for this clonotype. The chain links TRBV4-1 to TRBJ2-1, with 8 bases matching TRBD1. The germline V gene encodes CDR1 MGHRA and CDR2 YSYEKL. J was trimmed by 6 bases and V by 1 base; bases with no gene match: 8. The CDR3 is 16 amino acids. The DNA for the CDR3 is TGCGCCAGCAGCCAAGCGGGCAGGGGGCGCGGCAATGAGCAGTTCTTC. Protein: CASSQAGRGRGNEQFF.

V gene TRBV7-9 combines with J gene TRBJ2-7; D remains unclear. V was cut by 7 bases and J by 7 bases, with 11 bases left in between. Germline assignment: CDR1 SEHNR and CDR2 FQNEAQ (reference sequence). The CDR3 length is 11 residues. CDR3 DNA: TGTGCCAGCACCCTTGATGGGGAGCAGTACTTC. The encoded protein is CASTLDGEQYF.

The chain has TRBV12-3 or TRBV12-4 and TRBJ2-1; 10 bases agree with TRBD1. This CDR3 region has 15 residues. V was clipped by 6 bases and J by 3 bases; unmatched bases: 5. CDR3 loop: CASREGQGLYNEQFF. Written as DNA, the CDR3 is TGTGCCAGCAGAGAGGGACAGGGGCTCTACAATGAGCAGTTCTTC.

The table lists this clonotype with many counts. The J gene is TRBJ2-5, the V gene TRBV7-9; 7 bases align to TRBD1. The CDR3 spans 14 residues. Trimming cost V 0 bases and J 5 bases; bases outside gene matches: 3. Germline V gene sequence: CDR1 SEHNR, CDR2 FQNEAQ (reference sequence). The CDR3 loop reads CASSLANRGETQYF. CDR3 bases: TGTGCCAGCAGCTTAGCGAACAGGGGCGAGACCCAGTACTTC.

The genes are TRBV30 and TRBJ2-6; tentative D call: TRBD1 (6 bases). The CDR3 sequence is 13 residues long. CDR1 is GTSNPN and CDR2 is SVGIG in the germline V gene (reference sequence). The V end lost 6 bases, the J end lost 2 bases, and 8 bases lay between the germline ends. Here the CDR3 DNA reads TGTGCCTGTCGGGACACTGGGGCCAACGTCCTGACTTTC. This encodes CACRDTGANVLTF. Drawing the rest from reference TRBV30 and TRBJ2-6, the complete variable domain is SQTIHQWPATLVQPVGSPLSLECTVEGTSNPNLYWYRQAAGRGLQLLFYSVGIGQISSEVPQNLSASRPQDRQFILSSKKLLLSDSGFYLCACRDTGANVLTFGAGSRLTVL.

The table lists this clonotype with many counts. V gene TRBV7-2 combines with J gene TRBJ2-2; 8 nucleotides agree with TRBD2. Trimming cost V 5 bases and J 3 bases; bases outside gene matches: 5. This CDR3 region has 15 residues. Germline CDR1 SGHTA, CDR2 FQGNSA. DNA of the CDR3: TGTGCCAGCAGCCCAACTAGCGGATACACCGGGGAGCTGTTTTTT. This gives the protein CASSPTSGYTGELFF.